This T cell receptor beta chain originates from a study of blood T cell repertoires in COVID-19. Looking at the study overall: Samples representing acute and convalescent COVID-19 were sourced from the United States, Italy and Spain.

This clone was seen just once. Either two negative PCRs, clearance, or symptom resolution qualified Cohort 3 donors as recovered. The germline V gene encodes CDR1 SGHDN and CDR2 FVKESK. CDR3 length: 15 amino acids. Trimming took off 4 bases at V and 1 base at J, with 13 bases between the two ends. Sequencing used immunoSEQ multiplex PCR; TCRdb keeps in-frame clones, though not all of them. The data hold over 350,000 clones, with around nine tenths observed a single time. Material for sequencing was PBMCs or T cells enriched from blood (not recorded which). This clonotype was sampled from a woman aged 45-65 years who had recovered from COVID-19. The gene calls are TRBV14 and TRBJ1-1; the D is unclear. Here the CDR3 DNA reads TGTGCCAGCAGCCTATACCATGGGCCGAACACTGAAGCTTTCTTT. This translates into CASSLYHGPNTEAFF. Full variable domain (remainder filled in from reference TRBV14 and TRBJ1-1): EAGVTQFPSHSVIEKGQTVTLRCDPISGHDNLYWYRRVMGKEIKFLLHFVKESKQDESGMPNNRFLAERTGGTYSTLKVQPAELEDSGVYFCASSLYHGPNTEAFFGQGTRLTVV.